The 12 T cell receptor beta chains in this list originate from one sample, sequenced in a study of T cells of healthy individuals. A single record per CDR3 protein comes from TCRdb applying MiXCR to the 5' RACE reads. The sample lists around 80,000 distinct CDR3 sequences, approximately 4.8% occurring once. The receptors originated from a female donor in good health.

The sample holds a few counts of this clonotype. This chain links TRBV19 with TRBJ1-2; 12 bases map to TRBD1. This CDR3 contains 16 residues. Germline V CDR1 and CDR2: LNHDA, SQIVND (reference sequence). J lost 8 bases, V lost 11 bases, and 18 bases had no gene match. The DNA for the CDR3 is TGTGCCTCGAAGAGGGGACAGGGGGCGCTTTGGTTCGGCTACACCTTC. It yields the protein CASKRGQGALWFGYTF.

There are many counts of this clonotype. The chain uses TRBV6-2 or TRBV6-3 and TRBJ2-5; D might be TRBD1 (6 bases). Germline-derived CDR1 and CDR2 are MNHEY and SVGEGT. The CDR3 length is 14 residues. With 2 bases removed from V and 1 base from J, the gap between germline ends came to 8 bases. The CDR3 nucleotides read TGTGCCAGCAGTTACCGGGACATCCAAGAGACCCAGTACTTC. As protein: CASSYRDIQETQYF.

This clonotype was seen a single time. A much larger clone sits a single nucleotide away, making a read error possible. This chain links TRBV7-2 with TRBJ2-3; the D call may be TRBD1 or TRBD2 (5 bases each). In germline, CDR1 is SGHTA, CDR2 FQGNSA. The CDR3 spans 14 residues. The CDR3 here is CASSFGAATVTQYF. The CDR3 DNA is TGTGCCAGCAGCTTCGGGGCCGCCACAGTTACGCAGTATTTT. The full variable domain, completed using reference TRBV7-2 and TRBJ2-3, is GAGVSQSPSNKVTEKGKDVELRCDPISGHTALYWYRQSLGQGLEFLIYFQGNSAPDKSGLPSDRFSAERTGGSVSTLTIQRTQQEDSAVYLCASSFGAATVTQYFGPGTRLTVL.

Only a few counts were recorded for this clonotype. V usage is TRBV5-1 and J usage is TRBJ2-6; D call uncertain. The CDR3 consists of 17 residues. Germline CDR1 reads SGHRS; CDR2 reads YFSETQ. The V gene lost 1 base and the J gene lost 0 bases, with 11 bases spanning the gap. CDR3 amino acids: CASSLRGSSSGANVLTF. The CDR3, as DNA: TGCGCCAGCAGCTTGAGAGGTAGTAGCTCTGGGGCCAACGTCCTGACTTTC.

The chain recombines TRBV7-2 with TRBJ2-4, with a tentative D call TRBD2 (6 bases). Looked up from germline, CDR1 is SGHTA and CDR2 is FQGNSA. The V end lost 5 bases, the J end lost 4 bases, and 12 bases lay between the germline ends. This CDR3 contains 14 residues. The CDR3 DNA reads TGTGCCAGCAGCCAGACCAGCGGGAAAAACATTCAGTACTTC. Protein: CASSQTSGKNIQYF.

The sample holds many counts of this clonotype. This chain links TRBV10-3 with TRBJ2-6; D may match TRBD1 or TRBD2 (5 bases each). The V gene lost 1 base and the J gene lost 0 bases, with 7 bases spanning the gap. This CDR3 has 16 residues. Looked up from germline, CDR1 is ENHRY and CDR2 is SYGVKD. The CDR3 nucleotides are TGTGCCATCAGTGAGTGGGGGAACTCTGGGGCCAACGTCCTGACTTTC. It encodes CAISEWGNSGANVLTF.

The V call is TRBV2, the J call TRBJ2-3, with a tentative D call TRBD2 (5 bases). Germline assignment: CDR1 SNHLY and CDR2 FYNNEI. This CDR3 region has 12 residues. The V gene lost 4 bases and the J gene lost 5 bases, with 7 bases spanning the gap. The CDR3 DNA is TGTGCCAGCAGTGTAGCGATAGATACGCAGTATTTT. Its translation: CASSVAIDTQYF.

This clonotype was detected ten times or more. The V gene is TRBV4-3, the J gene TRBJ2-7; D perhaps matches TRBD2 (6 bases). Trimming took off 0 bases at V and 1 base at J, with 16 bases between the two ends. Per the germline V gene, CDR1 is LGHNA and CDR2 is YSLEER. The CDR3 length is 17 residues. The CDR3 sequence: CASSQDFTRRGSYEQYF. The CDR3 bases are TGCGCCAGCAGCCAAGATTTTACGAGGAGGGGATCCTACGAGCAGTACTTC.

The sample holds many counts of this clonotype. The V and J genes are TRBV20-1 and TRBJ2-7; D is unclear. The germline V and J ends were trimmed by 3 bases and 3 bases, with 15 bases remaining between them. The CDR3 consists of 14 residues. Germline V gives CDR1 DFQATT, CDR2 SNEGSKA (reference sequence). CDR3 region: CSASKDTQHYEQYF. The CDR3 DNA sequence: TGCAGTGCTAGTAAAGACACCCAGCACTACGAGCAGTACTTC.

This clonotype was counted a few times. CDR3 residues: CASSFGDSNQPQHF. The CDR3, as DNA: TGTGCCAGCAGCTTTGGTGATAGCAATCAGCCCCAGCATTTT. This chain joins TRBV7-9 and TRBJ1-5; D not resolved. V was trimmed by 3 bases and J by 0 bases, leaving 6 bases between them. Germline lookup yields CDR1 SEHNR and CDR2 FQNEAQ (reference sequence). The CDR3 runs 14 residues.

This clonotype has just a few counts. V gene TRBV4-1 combines with J gene TRBJ1-2; 9 positions match TRBD1. The V gene's germline CDR1 is MGHRA and CDR2 YSYEKL. The CDR3 length is 16 residues. V lost 0 bases and J lost 5; bases outside the gene matches: 7. CDR3 amino acids: CASSQDQGQGFYGYTF. CDR3 in DNA: TGCGCCAGCAGCCAAGATCAGGGACAGGGATTTTATGGCTACACCTTC.

This clonotype has only a few counts. This rearrangement joins TRBV6-5 to TRBJ2-2; D is unresolved. There are 14 residues in the CDR3. Germline assignment: CDR1 MNHEY and CDR2 SVGAGI. V shed 4 bases and J shed 5 bases, with 11 bases lying between them. The CDR3 nucleotides are TGTGCCAGCAGTTCCCCCTTAGAGACCGGGGAGCTGTTTTTT. Translating it yields CASSSPLETGELFF.